This T cell receptor (beta chain) was sequenced in a study of blood T cell repertoires in COVID-19. Per the study methods: Amplified reference gene primers provided the basis for estimating nucleated cell counts. Method: immunoSEQ multiplex PCR; TCRdb's copy keeps in-frame clones and lacks some. V and J calls and clone size are as listed in that table; D and trimming were resolved from the DNA. The table shows over 80,000 clones, with roughly nine tenths occurring only once. Deletions cut 6 bases from V and 6 bases from J, with 17 bases between. Germline V gene sequence: CDR1 SNHLY, CDR2 FYNNEI. This CDR3 region has 14 residues.

This TCR was recovered from a man aged 50-60 years with acute or convalescent COVID-19. This chain links TRBV2 with TRBJ1-1; D may be TRBD1 (5 bases). Sample: peripheral blood. CDR3 loop: CASSAQLRQSEAFF. DNA for the CDR3: TGTGCCAGCAGCGCCCAGCTGCGACAGTCTGAAGCTTTCTTT.